Listed below are T cell receptor beta chains from one sample, sequenced in a study of beta chain features in type 1 diabetes. Profiling relied on immunoSEQ multiplex PCR, and the TCRdb table lists in-frame clones only, not all of them. The top ten clones hold 0.29% of a sample with 40,000 to 60,000 clones, 50% to 75% of them seen once. Sample: stem cell memory CD4+ T cells from blood. The receptors were sampled from a woman aged 25 to 39 with type 1 diabetes. Both conserved end residues are part of each CDR3. A D gene is named only where the DNA matches it firmly. Clone size, where shown, is once, few, many, or a class for clones that have expanded.

clone size	V gene	J gene	D gene	CDR3 DNA	CDR3 protein
NA	TRBV29-1	TRBJ1-1	TRBD1	TGCAGCGGCTGGGACAGCATGAACACTGAAGCTTTCTTT	CSGWDSMNTEAFF
few	TRBV6-5	TRBJ2-7	TRBD2	TGTGCCAGCAGTATTAGCGGGAGGGCGTACGAGCAGTACTTC	CASSISGRAYEQYF
NA	TRBV30	TRBJ1-2	NA	TGTGCCTGGAGTGACCAGGCCAACTATGGCTACACCTTC	CAWSDQANYGYTF
once	TRBV6-6	TRBJ2-1	TRBD2	TGTGCCAGCAGTTCTAGCGGAAACCTATACAATGAGCAGTTCTTC	CASSSSGNLYNEQFF
NA	TRBV7-3	TRBJ2-6	NA	TGTGCCAGCAGCTTATCAGGGGCCACACCTGGGGCCAACGTCCTGACTTTC	CASSLSGATPGANVLTF
NA	TRBV10-3	TRBJ2-1	TRBD2	TGTGCCATCAGCCCTAGCGGGAGGCATTACAATGAGCAGTTCTTC	CAISPSGRHYNEQFF
few	TRBV19	TRBJ2-1	TRBD2	TGTGCCAGTAGTACGGCGGGGGGGTATGAGCAGTTCTTC	CASSTAGGYEQFF
NA	TRBV21-1	TRBJ2-3	NA	TGTGCCAGAGCGGGTAATAGCACAGATACGCAGTATTTT	CARAGNSTDTQYF
NA	TRBV7-2	TRBJ2-7	TRBD1	TGTGCCAGCAGCTGGGACAGGGTCGAGCAGTACTTC	CASSWDRVEQYF
NA	TRBV7-3	TRBJ1-2	TRBD1	TGTGCCAGCAGCCCCGCAGGGACAGCTTATGGCTACACCTTC	CASSPAGTAYGYTF
NA	TRBV30	TRBJ2-3	NA	TGTGCCTGGAGCCCATCCGGTTCGGATACGCAGTATTTT	CAWSPSGSDTQYF
few	TRBV7-6	TRBJ1-2	TRBD1	TGTGCCAGCAGAGGACAGGGTTATGGCTACACCTTC	CASRGQGYGYTF
NA	TRBV27	TRBJ2-7	TRBD1	TGTGCCAGCAGTGCTTGGACAGGGCGCGAGCAGTACTTC	CASSAWTGREQYF
NA	TRBV19	TRBJ1-4	NA	TGTGCCAGCTGCAGGGTTGCTAATGAAAAACTGTTTTTT	CASCRVANEKLFF
NA	TRBV7-9	TRBJ1-1	NA	TGTGCCAGCCTAAGGAGTGCGAACACTGAAGCTTTCTTT	CASLRSANTEAFF